Sequencing of this T cell receptor (beta chain) was carried out in a study of beta chain features in type 1 diabetes (dated by TCRdb to 2017 to 2018). With regard to the full study: Patients and healthy donors did not differ in mean age, gender distribution, total cell number or subset yield. The study compared the TCRB repertoires of sorted circulating CD4+ T cell subsets in recently diagnosed type 1 diabetes patients with those in matched healthy donors. Regulatory and stem cell-like memory subsets were obtained from only 8 patients and about eight healthy donors, while naive and central memory subsets were obtained from all 28 donors. Across all samples, some 110,000,000 sorted cells were examined, and cell number per subset correlated strongly with RNA yield.

The High Capacity cDNA Reverse Transcription Kit was used to reverse transcribe all of the isolated RNA, meaning that expressed TCRB transcripts were what got sequenced. Deep immunoSEQ sequencing was applied to naive, central memory and regulatory T cell samples, giving an average of approximately 3.8 million total reads per sample. Sorted cells were lysed in RLT buffer and RNA was extracted with DNase-treated RNeasy Micro or Mini kits, depending on cell number. To prevent cross-contamination, every cell subset was processed on its own, while patient and healthy donor samples were processed together. Using the immunoSEQ multiplex PCR, TCRB sequences were amplified from cDNA into 87-bp fragments spanning the CDR3 region. Amplicons were sequenced on the Illumina HiSeq platform. On the authors' methods: PCR bias was computationally corrected using synthetic template baselines, reads within Hamming distance 2 were collapsed, and singletons that could not be merged were discarded. Reads were aligned to IMGT to assign V, D and J genes, CDR3 length, and insertions or deletions at six rearrangement sites. Clonotype counts were normalized to sorted cell number within each subset before computing true diversity and Gini coefficients with the tcR R package. The overlap coefficient, calculated on TCRB nucleotide sequences, was used to quantify repertoire sharing. TCRdb carries this immuneACCESS record with in-frame sequences only. Its versions omit some clonotypes, under half of them owing to an unresolved V gene in the studies checked, with the rest unexplained. The V and J calls and the clone size are those of that table, but D and trimming were determined from the DNA. The table for this sample lists more than 100,000 clones; approximately 16% of them were counted only once. The top ten constitute less than 3% of the sample.

V was cut back by 5 bases and J by 4 bases, leaving a gap of 15 bases between them. Reading from cysteine to phenylalanine, the CDR3 counts 15 amino acids. Just the 45-base CDR3 DNA is kept, in frame starting at base 1. CDR1 and CDR2 were assigned from the germline V gene as SGHVS and FNYEAQ. Summary of the overall study and its limitations: Fewer insertions and more nucleotide deletions at VDJ recombination sites were observed in patients with type 1 diabetes, implying thymic rearrangement abnormalities. Sequencing cDNA rather than genomic DNA could over-represent highly expressing activated cells, although activation and CD3 levels did not differ between groups. The naive, central memory and regulatory TCRB repertoires appeared to resemble one another more closely among patients than among healthy donors. PCR may preferentially amplify shorter templates, but because patient and control samples were amplified and corrected together, any resulting skew would affect both groups equally. Type 1 diabetes patients showed a moderate but significant shortening of TCRB CDR3 length in all four CD4+ subsets. Because the HLA sub-analyses included only small numbers of individuals, any influence of HLA type on TCRB rearrangement was left unresolved.

From each donor, a single peripheral blood sample of 95 to 150 mL on average was drawn into heparinised tubes. Naive, central memory, regulatory and stem cell-like memory CD4+ T cells were sorted on a BD FACSAria II using a panel including CD45RO, CCR7, CD25, CD127, CD95 and CD27. A purity above 95% was achieved for all sorted populations. PBMCs were separated immediately by Lymphoprep density gradient centrifugation and were stained directly, without being cultured. So that batch effects would be minimized, each experiment stained and sorted samples in pairs, pairing one healthy donor with one patient. As to this clone: Its antigen is not yet known. Per-nucleotide qualities are absent, and no much larger clonotype sits a single base away.

This TCR derives from a man between 25 and 39 years old with type 1 diabetes. The sequence links TRBV7-6 to TRBJ2-1, with TRBD2 tentatively as D gene (6 bases match). The sample was central memory CD4+ T cells from blood. The DNA is as follows: TGTGCCAGCAGCCCCCCCGAACTAGCTTACAATGAGCAGTTCTTC. This is translated as CASSPPELAYNEQFF.